Given below is one TCR beta chain in context. This clone has only one observation. What this receptor recognizes is not known. There are no base qualities to consult, and no much larger clone falls within one base. The CDR3 numbers 17 residues from cysteine through phenylalanine. Just the 51-base CDR3 DNA is kept, in frame starting at base 1. CDR1 and CDR2, looked up from the germline V gene (reference sequence), are GTSNPN and SVGIG. For this chain, trimming is 0 bases at the V end and 4 bases at the J end, and the number of junction bases without a gene match is 8. This specimen comes from a study of blood T cell repertoires in COVID-19 (dated by TCRdb to the early 2020s). Regarding the research as a whole: Samples covering the acute and convalescent phases of COVID-19 were provided by collaborators in the United States, Italy and Spain. The prospective study material was composed of cDNA or gDNA derived from T cells, B-cell-depleted T cells, or PBMCs. Subjects who had been exposed to COVID-19, were actively infected with it, or had recovered from it provided the deeply sampled blood TCRbeta repertoires that made up the dataset. The repertoires were made available in a free public database intended to serve as a resource for research on the immune response to SARS-CoV-2. Samples came from the ongoing ImmuneRACE study (first 160 participants) plus 1,254 subjects from 6 global collaborators. Nearly every sample came with metadata listing a de-identified subject ID, COVID-19 status, age in years and sex. HLA class I and class II types, where available, came from metadata supplied by the sample provider rather than from assay-based typing.

The immunoSEQ Assay, a bias-controlled multiplex PCR, was used to amplify TCRbeta CDR3 regions from genomic DNA. The paper's data handling went like this. The number of nucleated cells in each sample was estimated by amplification of reference gene primers within the assay. To quantify the absolute abundance of each unique TCRbeta CDR3 rearrangement, sequence reads were collapsed and filtered. For each sample, productive Simpson clonality was calculated by taking the square root of Simpson's diversity index across productive rearrangements. Sourced from immuneACCESS, this table was stored by TCRdb with only in-frame sequences that have V and J called. A share of the clones is absent; for the studies checked, an unresolved V gene accounts for under half, and the remainder has no known explanation. V and J calls and clone size are given by that table; D and trimming were obtained from the DNA. This sample lists 300,000 to 400,000 clones; 85% to 90% were detected once. About 6% of the sample is held by the ten biggest clonotypes.

The full study reports these points: Clinical and demographic metadata were provided uncurated, with the amount varying by source and participant.

In Seattle, one collaborating source enrolled patients while the infection was active and tracked those patients longitudinally over the course of disease. Collaborating institutions collected whole blood in K2EDTA tubes following their own protocols. For TCRbeta analysis, collaborators shipped samples as frozen whole blood, isolated PBMCs, or DNA extracted from either of those sample types. The V and J segments used are TRBV30 and TRBJ2-3, with 12 middle bases fitting TRBD2. The material sequenced was peripheral blood. The sequence was collected from a woman aged 45-65 years with COVID-19, enrolled during active disease. The sequence in DNA is TGTGCCTGGAGTGTGGGTACTAGCGGGAGGTGGGCAGATACGCAGTATTTT. It translates as CAWSVGTSGRWADTQYF.